This passage covers 25 T cell receptor beta chains from one sample sequenced in a study of T cells in Graves' hyperthyroidism and ophthalmopathy. Amplification of TCR beta CDR3 regions was performed using RNA transcripts as template. HTBI primers were employed in a first-round RT-PCR of the TCR CDR3. TCRdb re-called the multiplex PCR reads through MiXCR, storing one row per CDR3 protein. Among about 300,000 distinct CDR3 sequences listed, around a fifth were seen once. What was sequenced was blood. These receptors were taken from a man in his forties or fifties with Graves' ophthalmopathy.

This clonotype has just a few counts. The CDR3 DNA reads TGTGCCAGCAGTACCCTTCGAGAGCAGTTCTTC. Translation: CASSTLREQFF. The rearrangement joins TRBV12-3 or TRBV12-4 to TRBJ2-1; D gene ambiguous. This CDR3 has 11 residues. Deletions cut 5 bases from V and 10 bases from J, with 9 bases between.

The table lists this clonotype with a few counts. The chain is built from TRBV12-3 or TRBV12-4 and TRBJ2-2; D not certain. The CDR3 has 12 amino acids. V shed 6 bases and J shed 6 bases, with 8 bases lying between them. In DNA form, the CDR3 reads TGTGCCAGCAGCCCCTATCCCGGGGAGCTGTTTTTT. Residues: CASSPYPGELFF.

V and J are TRBV5-1 and TRBJ2-1; 7 bases match TRBD2. V was clipped by 0 bases and J by 4 bases; unmatched bases: 4. Germline V gives CDR1 SGHRS, CDR2 YFSETQ. The CDR3 is 15 amino acids. The chain's CDR3 is CASSLEWGGYNEQFF. CDR3 DNA: TGCGCCAGCAGCTTGGAGTGGGGGGGATACAATGAGCAGTTCTTC.

This clonotype was seen only a few times. The chain couples TRBV28 to TRBJ2-7; 10 bases are shared with TRBD2. Germline trimming cut 2 bases from V and 6 bases from J; bases unmatched to any gene: 4. Germline CDR1 and CDR2: MDHEN and SYDVKM. The CDR3 is made up of 14 amino acids. The CDR3 spells CASSLSGRALEQYF. CDR3 in DNA: TGTGCCAGCAGTTTAAGCGGGAGGGCCCTCGAGCAGTACTTC.

As concerns this clonotype: One end of the junction is discordant with germline, which a read error may explain. J is TRBJ1-4 and V is TRBV7-7; D not certain. This CDR3 region has 14 residues. Germline CDR1 reads SSHAT; CDR2 reads FNYEAQ (reference sequence). CDR3 region: CASSLEEKDEKLFF. In nucleotides, the CDR3 is TGTGCTAGCAGCTTAGAGGAGAAGGATGAAAAACTGTTTTTT.

This clonotype was counted ten times or more. The V gene is TRBV5-4, the J gene TRBJ2-3; either TRBD1 or TRBD2 may supply D (6 bases each). Germline V CDR1 and CDR2: SGHNT, YYREEE (reference sequence). This CDR3 spans 15 amino acids. Trimming shortened V by 1 base and J by 7 bases, and 16 bases separated the two germline ends. Here the CDR3 reads CASSLILGGANTQYF. The CDR3 nucleotides read TGTGCCAGCAGCTTGATCCTGGGGGGCGCAAATACGCAGTATTTT. Variable domain in full (rest from reference TRBV5-4 and TRBJ2-3): ETGVTQSPTHLIKTRGQQVTLRCSSQSGHNTVSWYQQALGQGPQFIFQYYREEENGRGNFPPRFSGLQFPNYSSELNVNALELDDSALYLCASSLILGGANTQYFGPGTRLTVL.

This clonotype was observed many times. The chain is built from TRBV5-1 and TRBJ2-7, with D tentatively TRBD1 or TRBD2 (5 bases each). The CDR3 covers 14 residues. V gave up 4 bases and J gave up 7 bases, with 18 bases separating them. Germline V gene lookup returns CDR1 SGHRS and CDR2 YFSETQ. The CDR3 DNA sequence: TGCGCCAGCAGCCCCCGGGCCCTAGAGGGGGAGCAGTACTTC. This encodes CASSPRALEGEQYF.

This clonotype was observed at least ten times. The V gene is TRBV4-1, the J gene TRBJ1-2; a weak D match, TRBD1 (6 bases). The V end was cut by 3 bases, the J end by 7 bases, with 9 bases between. The length of the CDR3 is 12 residues. The V gene's germline CDR1 is MGHRA and CDR2 YSYEKL. This chain's CDR3 is CASSQGHTGYTF. The CDR3 DNA reads TGCGCCAGCAGCCAGGGACACACTGGCTACACCTTC.

In this sample, this clonotype turned up many times. J is TRBJ2-7 and V is TRBV27; D might be TRBD1 (6 bases). Germline loops: CDR1 MNHEY, CDR2 SMNVEV (reference sequence). Between the trimmed V and J ends, which lost 8 bases and 2 bases, there was a span of 19 bases. The CDR3 spans 15 residues. In DNA form, the CDR3 reads TGTGCCAGCGAAACAGGAACAGGGTTGGCCTACGAGCAGTACTTC. The encoded protein is CASETGTGLAYEQYF.

This clonotype was detected a few times. J is TRBJ2-6 and V is TRBV2, with 9 bases that match TRBD1. CDR3 length: 16 residues. After removal of 6 bases from V and 0 bases from J, the junction contained 3 bases not matched to a gene. Germline V CDR1 and CDR2: SNHLY, FYNNEI. CDR3 coding DNA: TGTGCCAGCAGCCGGGACAGGGACTCTGGGGCCAACGTCCTGACTTTC. Its protein product is CASSRDRDSGANVLTF.

This chain joins TRBV2 and TRBJ2-3; 7 bases line up with TRBD1. The CDR3 has 13 amino acids. V dropped 5 bases and J dropped 6; count of bases not matched to a gene: 5. Germline assignment: CDR1 SNHLY and CDR2 FYNNEI. CDR3 region: CASSYFRGDTQYF. The CDR3 DNA reads TGTGCCAGCAGTTACTTCAGGGGGGATACGCAGTATTTT.

This clonotype was recorded at least ten times. CDR3: CATSDLGSGLYGYTF. In DNA form, the CDR3 reads TGTGCCACCAGTGATTTGGGCAGCGGACTCTATGGCTACACCTTC. V gene TRBV24-1 combines with J gene TRBJ1-2; no clear D. The CDR3 length is 15 residues. V was shortened by 0 bases and J by 4 bases, with 11 bases between the two germline ends. Germline CDR1 is KGHDR and CDR2 is SFDVKD.

This clonotype occurred a few times. The rearrangement joins TRBV5-1 to TRBJ1-1, with D perhaps matching TRBD1 (5 bases). Germline CDR1 reads SGHRS; CDR2 reads YFSETQ. CDR3 length: 15 residues. Trimming took 2 bases from V and 3 from J, leaving 14 bases between them. In DNA, the CDR3 is TGCGCCAGCAGCTTCGGGGGGATGTCCGACACTGAAGCTTTCTTT. Residues: CASSFGGMSDTEAFF. The whole variable domain, filled in from reference TRBV5-1 and TRBJ1-1, reads KAGVTQTPRYLIKTRGQQVTLSCSPISGHRSVSWYQQTPGQGLQFLFEYFSETQRNKGNFPGRFSGRQFSNSRSEMNVSTLELGDSALYLCASSFGGMSDTEAFFGQGTRLTVV.

This clonotype was observed at least ten times. The CDR3: CSGRKGYNSPLHF. In DNA, the CDR3 is TGCAGTGGCCGAAAAGGTTATAATTCACCCCTCCACTTT. J is TRBJ1-6 and V is TRBV20-1; D gene ambiguous. The V and J ends lost 7 bases and 4 bases respectively, with 11 bases between them. This CDR3 has 13 amino acids. Germline CDR1 DFQATT, CDR2 SNEGSKA (reference sequence).

V and J are TRBV7-9 and TRBJ2-5, with D possibly matching TRBD2 (6 bases). Per the germline V gene, CDR1 is SEHNR and CDR2 is FQNEAQ (reference sequence). This CDR3 comprises 15 residues. V was trimmed by 4 bases and J by 4 bases, leaving 16 bases between them. CDR3 loop: CASSSRIPAGETQYF. The CDR3 nucleotides read TGTGCCAGCAGCTCGCGGATCCCAGCGGGAGAGACCCAGTACTTC.

This clonotype was seen ten or more times. The gene calls are TRBV2 and TRBJ2-1, with D possibly matching TRBD1 (6 bases). This CDR3 contains 13 residues. Germline V CDR1 and CDR2: SNHLY, FYNNEI. Trimming removed 2 bases from V and 8 bases from J, with 10 bases in between. CDR3 residues: CASSEKYRDEQFF. As DNA, the CDR3 is TGTGCCAGCAGTGAAAAATACAGGGATGAGCAGTTCTTC.

This clonotype has a count of ten or more. The V call is TRBV12-3 or TRBV12-4, the J call TRBJ1-1; tentatively, D is TRBD1 (5 bases). Trimming left V 3 bases short and J 3 bases short, with 11 bases between. This CDR3 has 14 residues. CDR3 bases: TGTGCCAGCAGTTTTTCCAGGGTCGACACTGAAGCTTTCTTT. Translating gives CASSFSRVDTEAFF.

In the case of this clonotype: Relative to the germline gene, one junction end is altered; a read error may explain this. The chain uses TRBV20-1 and TRBJ2-1; TRBD2 matches at 14 bases. CDR1 DFQATT and CDR2 SNEGSKA come from the germline V gene (reference sequence). CDR3 length: 14 residues. CDR3 DNA sequence: TGCAGTGCTATGGGGACTAGCGGGGGCCTAGAGCGGTTCTTC. Translated: CSAMGTSGGLERFF.

This chain links TRBV24-1 with TRBJ2-2; D remains unclear. The CDR3 covers 17 residues. CDR1 and CDR2 from the germline V gene are KGHDR and SFDVKD. V shed 4 bases and J shed 2 bases, with 16 bases lying between them. The CDR3 is CATSDPRSTPNTGELFF. DNA for the CDR3: TGTGCCACCAGTGACCCCCGTTCAACCCCTAACACCGGGGAGCTGTTTTTT.

This clonotype has only a few counts. One end of the junction fails to match germline, which may point to a read error. The V and J genes are TRBV9 and TRBJ2-7, with 8 bases aligning to TRBD1. The CDR3 extends over 15 amino acids. CDR1 and CDR2 (germline): SGDLS, YYNGEE. CDR3 nucleotides: TGTGCCAGCAGCGTAGGATCAGGGGGCTCCCACGAGCAGTACTTC. Its translation is CASSVGSGGSHEQYF.

The V and J genes are TRBV14 and TRBJ1-2; D not certain. The CDR3 is made up of 16 amino acids. The V end was cut by 0 bases, the J end by 1 base, with 12 bases between. Germline CDR1 SGHDN, CDR2 FVKESK. CDR3 coding DNA: TGTGCCAGCAGCCAAGAGTTGAATCCCGTTAACTATGGCTACACCTTC. Its protein product is CASSQELNPVNYGYTF.

V is TRBV27 and J is TRBJ2-5, with D hard to call. Germline CDR1 and CDR2: MNHEY and SMNVEV (reference sequence). Trimming took 3 bases from V and 5 from J, leaving 13 bases between them. CDR3 size: 14 residues. In DNA, the CDR3 is TGTGCCAGCAGTTTCGTGGGATTTAAGGAGACCCAGTACTTC. Protein: CASSFVGFKETQYF.

This clonotype was counted only a few times. The V call is TRBV28, the J call TRBJ1-4; 10 nucleotides match TRBD1. V shed 5 bases and J 13 bases; nucleotides not matched to a gene: 13. Germline V lookup: CDR1 MDHEN, CDR2 SYDVKM. The CDR3 runs to 15 residues. This chain's CDR3 is CASSDPDRGRLLLFF. CDR3 DNA sequence: TGTGCCAGCAGTGACCCCGACAGGGGGCGTTTATTACTGTTTTTT.

In this sample, this clonotype turned up many times. The V call is TRBV9, the J call TRBJ2-5; 8 positions match TRBD2. V gave up 3 bases and J gave up 0 bases; unmatched junction bases: 10. Germline V gives CDR1 SGDLS, CDR2 YYNGEE. The CDR3 covers 17 residues. This CDR3 is CASSATSSGSNQETQYF. The CDR3 DNA is TGTGCCAGCAGCGCCACATCTAGCGGGTCAAACCAAGAGACCCAGTACTTC.

This chain joins TRBV28 and TRBJ2-6; D gene unclear. From germline, CDR1 is MDHEN and CDR2 SYDVKM. With 2 bases removed from V and 6 bases from J, the gap between germline ends came to 11 bases. The CDR3 has 15 residues. CDR3 DNA sequence: TGTGCCAGCAGTTTACCTACTACTGAGGCCAACGTCCTGACTTTC. Its protein product is CASSLPTTEANVLTF.